This TCR beta chain was documented in a study of OX40 agonist ivuxolimab in advanced cancers. At the level of the study: In this cohort, patients received ivuxolimab, an agonistic anti-OX40 (CD134) antibody.

This CDR3 region has 15 residues. V dropped 5 bases and J dropped 2; count of bases not matched to a gene: 7. Germline-derived CDR1 and CDR2 are SGHRS and YFSETQ. Sequencing used immunoSEQ multiplex PCR; TCRdb keeps in-frame clones, though not all of them. The table has over 30,000 clones, 65% to 85% seen once. The gene calls are TRBV5-1 and TRBJ2-5; 9 nucleotides match TRBD1. The sequencing here drew on CD4+ or CD8+ T cells sorted from blood, taken in a trial of the OX40 agonist ivuxolimab. The sequence was obtained from an adult with an advanced solid tumor such as melanoma, head and neck, liver or kidney cancer. The CDR3 spells CASRLTGTGQETQYF. In DNA form, the CDR3 reads TGCGCCAGCAGGTTAACCGGGACAGGGCAAGAGACCCAGTACTTC.